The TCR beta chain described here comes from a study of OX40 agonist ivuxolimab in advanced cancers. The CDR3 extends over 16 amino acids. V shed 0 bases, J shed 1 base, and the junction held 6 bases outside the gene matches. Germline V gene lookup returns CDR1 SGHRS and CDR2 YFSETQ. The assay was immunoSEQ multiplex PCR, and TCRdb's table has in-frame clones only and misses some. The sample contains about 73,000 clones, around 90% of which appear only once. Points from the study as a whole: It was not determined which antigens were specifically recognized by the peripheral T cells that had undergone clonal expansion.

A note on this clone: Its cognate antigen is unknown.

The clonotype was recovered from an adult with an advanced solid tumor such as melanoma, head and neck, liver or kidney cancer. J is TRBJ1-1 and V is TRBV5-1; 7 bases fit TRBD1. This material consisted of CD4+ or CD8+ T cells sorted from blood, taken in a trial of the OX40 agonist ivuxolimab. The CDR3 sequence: CASSLGWRDRNTEAFF. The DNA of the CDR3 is TGCGCCAGCAGCTTGGGTTGGCGGGACAGGAACACTGAAGCTTTCTTT. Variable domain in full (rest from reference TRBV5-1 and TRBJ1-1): KAGVTQTPRYLIKTRGQQVTLSCSPISGHRSVSWYQQTPGQGLQFLFEYFSETQRNKGNFPGRFSGRQFSNSRSEMNVSTLELGDSALYLCASSLGWRDRNTEAFFGQGTRLTVV.